This T cell receptor beta chain was captured in a study of blood T cell repertoires in COVID-19. Study background: Nucleic acid was either cDNA or gDNA, and it came from T cells, B-cell-depleted T cells, or PBMCs.

Germline V gene sequence: CDR1 LNHDA, CDR2 SQIVND (reference sequence). The CDR3 spans 12 residues. Trimming stripped 3 bases from V and 5 bases from J, with 7 bases between. The protocol was immunoSEQ multiplex PCR, while the TCRdb copy is restricted to in-frame clones and leaves out a portion. The sample has under 450,000 clones, approximately 89% seen once; the top ten hold around 1.5%. As to this clone: Within the sample, other DNA sequences also encode this same CDR3.

The sequenced material came from peripheral blood. The origin of this receptor is a woman between 35 and 50 years old with COVID-19, enrolled during active disease. The V and J genes are TRBV19 and TRBJ1-2; D not certain. This CDR3 reads CASSITGYGYTF. The CDR3 nucleotides read TGTGCCAGTAGTATTACTGGTTATGGCTACACCTTC.